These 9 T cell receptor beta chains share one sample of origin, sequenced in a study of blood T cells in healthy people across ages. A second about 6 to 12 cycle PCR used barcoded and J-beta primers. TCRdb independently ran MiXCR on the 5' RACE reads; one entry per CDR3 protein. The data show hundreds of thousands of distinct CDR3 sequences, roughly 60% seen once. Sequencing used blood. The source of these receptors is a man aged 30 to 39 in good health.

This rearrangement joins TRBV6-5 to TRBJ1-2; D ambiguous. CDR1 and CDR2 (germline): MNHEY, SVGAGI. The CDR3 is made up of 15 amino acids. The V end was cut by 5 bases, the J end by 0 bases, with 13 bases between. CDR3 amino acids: CASSHPTEANYGYTF. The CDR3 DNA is TGTGCCAGCAGTCATCCCACGGAGGCTAACTATGGCTACACCTTC.

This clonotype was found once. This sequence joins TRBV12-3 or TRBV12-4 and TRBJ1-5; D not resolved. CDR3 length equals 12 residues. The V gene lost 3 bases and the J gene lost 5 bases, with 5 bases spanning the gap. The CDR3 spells CASSFMYQPQHF. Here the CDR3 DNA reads TGTGCCAGCAGTTTTATGTATCAGCCCCAGCATTTT.

CDR3 sequence (DNA): TGCAGTGCATATGGGGAGGTGGACGAGCAGTACTTC. It translates to CSAYGEVDEQYF. V usage is TRBV20-1 and J usage is TRBJ2-5; D may be TRBD2 (6 bases). The last part of the DNA fits TRBJ2-7 better; the J call may be wrong. The CDR3 is made up of 12 amino acids. Germline assignment: CDR1 DFQATT and CDR2 SNEGSKA (reference sequence).

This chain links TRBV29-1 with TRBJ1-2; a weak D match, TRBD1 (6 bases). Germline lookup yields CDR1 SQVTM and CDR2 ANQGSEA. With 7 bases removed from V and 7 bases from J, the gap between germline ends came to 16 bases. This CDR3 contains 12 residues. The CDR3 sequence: CSAPDRIGGYTF. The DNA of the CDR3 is TGCAGCGCCCCCGACAGGATTGGTGGCTACACCTTC.

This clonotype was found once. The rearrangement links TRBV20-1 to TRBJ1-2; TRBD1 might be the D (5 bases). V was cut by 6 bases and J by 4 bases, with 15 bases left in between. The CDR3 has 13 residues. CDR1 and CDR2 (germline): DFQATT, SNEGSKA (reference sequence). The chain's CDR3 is CSAVEDTSYGYTF. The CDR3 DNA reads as TGCAGTGCGGTGGAGGACACGAGCTATGGCTACACCTTC.

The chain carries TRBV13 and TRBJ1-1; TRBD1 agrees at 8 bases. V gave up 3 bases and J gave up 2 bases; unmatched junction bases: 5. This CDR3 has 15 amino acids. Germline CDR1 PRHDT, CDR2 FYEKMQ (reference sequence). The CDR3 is CASSLGDRGNTEAFF. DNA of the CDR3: TGTGCCAGCAGCTTGGGAGACAGGGGCAACACTGAAGCTTTCTTT. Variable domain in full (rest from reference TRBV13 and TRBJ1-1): AAGVIQSPRHLIKEKRETATLKCYPIPRHDTVYWYQQGPGQDPQFLISFYEKMQSDKGSIPDRFSAQQFSDYHSELNMSSLELGDSALYFCASSLGDRGNTEAFFGQGTRLTVV.

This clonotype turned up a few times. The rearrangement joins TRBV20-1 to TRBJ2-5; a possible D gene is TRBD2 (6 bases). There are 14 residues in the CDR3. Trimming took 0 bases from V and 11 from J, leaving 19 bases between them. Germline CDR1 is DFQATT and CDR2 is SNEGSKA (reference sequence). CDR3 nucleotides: TGCAGTGCTAGAGAGGGACTGCCCGATAATGAGCAGTACTTC. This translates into CSAREGLPDNEQYF.

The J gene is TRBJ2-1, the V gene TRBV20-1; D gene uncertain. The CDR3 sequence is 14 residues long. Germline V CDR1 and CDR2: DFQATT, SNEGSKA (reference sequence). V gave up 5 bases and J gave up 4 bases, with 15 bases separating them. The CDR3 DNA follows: TGCAGTGCTTCGGACCAAGCCGTGTACAATGAGCAGTTCTTC. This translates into CSASDQAVYNEQFF.

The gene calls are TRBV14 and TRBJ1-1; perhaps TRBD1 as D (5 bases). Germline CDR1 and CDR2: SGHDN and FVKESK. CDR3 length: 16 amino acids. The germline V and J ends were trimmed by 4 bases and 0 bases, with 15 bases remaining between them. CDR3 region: CASSRRAQTVNTEAFF. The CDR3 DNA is TGTGCCAGCAGCCGAAGGGCCCAGACAGTGAACACTGAAGCTTTCTTT.